This T cell receptor beta chain was profiled in a study of beta chain features in type 1 diabetes. Study conclusions and caveats: Any role of HLA type in TCRB rearrangement remained unresolved here. Patients and controls would share equally any PCR tilt toward shorter templates. When Type 1 diabetes patients were examined, their TCRB CDR3s proved moderately but significantly shorter in all four CD4+ subsets.

Expressed TCRB transcripts got sequenced, as all isolated RNA was reverse transcribed. This table comes from immunoSEQ multiplex PCR, and its TCRdb copy is limited to in-frame clones, with some not included. The sample contains almost 350,000 clones, roughly a tenth of which appear only once. In germline, CDR1 is MDHEN, CDR2 SYDVKM. Trimming took off 4 bases at V and 5 bases at J, with 18 bases between the two ends. The CDR3 contains 15 residues. The sample holds a few counts of this clone. As yet, its antigen is unknown. Sequencing was done on a sample of central memory CD4+ T cells from blood. The clonotype originates from a man younger than 45 with type 1 diabetes. The chain combines TRBV28 with TRBJ2-7; D may match TRBD1 or TRBD2 (6 bases each). CDR3 coding DNA: TGTGCCAGCAGTTCCCCAACAGGGAGGAGCAACGAGCAGTACTTC. This gives the protein CASSSPTGRSNEQYF.